Listed below are T cell receptor beta chains from one sample, sequenced in a study of T-cell reconstitution after alpha-beta-depleted transplantation in children. TCRdb called the PCR reads again in MiXCR, with one record for every CDR3 protein. Among approximately 230,000 distinct CDR3 sequences listed, 20% to 30% were seen once. Sequenced material: PBMCs, mostly from graft donor cells, taken 360 days after TCRalphabeta/CD19-depleted stem cell transplant. The receptors come from a female patient aged 2 to 10 who had a stem cell transplant for congenital amegakaryocytic thrombocytopenia, so the T cells may come from the graft donor. Both conserved end residues are part of each CDR3. A D gene is named only where the DNA matches it firmly. The size entry is marked missing in some rows and otherwise reads once, few, many or a size class.

CASSAGTYKETQYF | TGTGCCAGCAGTGCCGGGACTTATAAAGAGACCCAGTACTTC | TRBJ2-5 | TRBV6-2/TRBV6-3 | - | -
CASSFLGFSETQYF | TGCGCCAGCAGCTTTTTAGGCTTTTCGGAGACCCAGTACTTC | TRBJ2-5 | TRBV5-1 | - | -
CASSQGTANTGELFF | TGCGCCAGCAGCCAAGGGACAGCGAACACCGGGGAGCTGTTTTTT | TRBJ2-2 | TRBV4-1 | - | many
CASAVGRNYGYTF | TGTGCCAGCGCGGTGGGCCGGAACTATGGCTACACCTTC | TRBJ1-2 | TRBV5-6 | - | few
CASSQESSETQYF | TGCGCCAGCAGCCAAGAGTCGTCAGAGACCCAGTACTTC | TRBJ2-5 | TRBV4-1 | - | few
CAISEGQGLTYEQYF | TGTGCCATCAGTGAGGGACAGGGCCTAACCTACGAGCAGTACTTC | TRBJ2-7 | TRBV10-3 | TRBD1 | -
CASSFRQGAGNTIYF | TGTGCCAGCAGTTTTCGACAGGGCGCTGGAAACACCATATATTTT | TRBJ1-3 | TRBV7-8 | TRBD1 | many
CASSARPPGLAGAATQYF | TGTGCCAGCAGCGCCAGACCCCCCGGACTAGCGGGAGCGGCGACGCAGTATTTT | TRBJ2-3 | TRBV11-2 | TRBD2 | -
CATSTGLAVTGELFF | TGTGCCACCAGCACCGGACTAGCGGTCACCGGGGAGCTGTTTTTT | TRBJ2-2 | TRBV15 | TRBD2 | -
CASSFGTSGEETQYF | TGTGCCAGCAGTTTCGGGACTAGCGGGGAAGAGACCCAGTACTTC | TRBJ2-5 | TRBV12-3/TRBV12-4 | TRBD2 | few
CASRNTGWNTGELFF | TGTGCCAGCAGGAATACAGGGTGGAACACCGGGGAGCTGTTTTTT | TRBJ2-2 | TRBV12-3/TRBV12-4 | - | -
CASSVEGVNGYTF | TGCGCCAGCAGCGTGGAGGGGGTTAATGGCTACACCTTC | TRBJ1-2 | TRBV5-1 | - | -
CASSDSPRRGYNEQFF | TGTGCCAGCAGTGATTCCCCAAGGCGGGGTTACAATGAGCAGTTCTTC | TRBJ2-1 | TRBV25-1 | - | -
CASSAWLLGDSSSGFSYNEQFF | TGTGCCAGCTCCGCCTGGTTATTAGGGGACTCATCTTCGGGGTTCTCCTACAATGAGCAGTTCTTC | TRBJ2-1 | TRBV18 | - | -
CSASAGITDTQYF | TGCAGTGCTAGTGCGGGAATCACAGATACGCAGTATTTT | TRBJ2-3 | TRBV20-1 | - | -
CASSLRVGDIQYF | TGCGCCAGCAGCTTGAGGGTTGGTGACATTCAGTACTTC | TRBJ2-4 | TRBV5-1 | - | -
CASSPGQLPYEQYF | TGCGCCAGCAGCCCGGGACAGCTCCCCTACGAGCAGTACTTC | TRBJ2-7 | TRBV5-1 | TRBD1 | -
CCPLDDTEAFF | TGCTGCCCCTTGGACGACACTGAAGCTTTCTTT | TRBJ1-1 | TRBV20-1 | - | once